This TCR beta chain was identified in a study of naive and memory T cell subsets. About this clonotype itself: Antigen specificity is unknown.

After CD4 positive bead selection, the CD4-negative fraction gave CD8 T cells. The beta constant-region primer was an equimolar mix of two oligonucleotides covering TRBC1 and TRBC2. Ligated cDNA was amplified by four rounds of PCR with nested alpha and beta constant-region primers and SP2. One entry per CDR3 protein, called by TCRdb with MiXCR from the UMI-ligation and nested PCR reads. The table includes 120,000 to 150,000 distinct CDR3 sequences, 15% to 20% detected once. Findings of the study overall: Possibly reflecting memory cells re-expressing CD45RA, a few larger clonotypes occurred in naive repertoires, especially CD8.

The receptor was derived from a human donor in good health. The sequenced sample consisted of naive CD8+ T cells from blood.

The CDR3 coding sequence is TGTGCCAGCAGCTTAGGTATTGGACAGGACTCCTACGAGCAGTACTTC. As protein: CASSLGIGQDSYEQYF. The V and J genes are TRBV7-6 and TRBJ2-7; 7 nucleotides align to TRBD1. Germline V lookup: CDR1 SGHVS, CDR2 FNYEAQ. The CDR3 is 16 residues long. Trimming at V came to 1 base and at J to 0 bases, leaving 6 bases not matched to a gene.